What follows describes a single T cell receptor (beta chain). This sample is drawn from a study of blood T cell repertoires in COVID-19. The wider study: Samples came from the United States, Italy and Spain, spanning acute and convalescent COVID-19.

In the original analysis: Amplification with reference gene primers provided the estimates of nucleated cell counts. The data were produced by immunoSEQ multiplex PCR, yet TCRdb's version contains in-frame clones alone and is incomplete. For V, J and clone size, that table is used; D and trimming come from the DNA. The sample lists a few hundred thousand clones, 85% to 90% seen once, with approximately 4% in the top ten. The germline V gene has CDR1 MDHEN and CDR2 SYDVKM. Trimming cost V 6 bases and J 1 base; bases outside gene matches: 13. CDR3 length equals 18 residues. The chain employs TRBV28 and TRBJ2-1, with 9 bases matching TRBD2. Sequencing used PBMCs or T cells enriched from blood (not recorded which). The receptor comes from a woman younger than 35 with acute COVID-19. For the CDR3, the DNA is TGTGCCAGCAGCCCCAACAGGGGTAGCGGGAGTTCCTACAATGAGCAGTTCTTC. Translating gives CASSPNRGSGSSYNEQFF.